This T cell receptor beta chain originates from a study of shared clonotypes between healthy human individuals. Some clones are missing from TCRdb's copy, which holds only in-frame ones; the method was immunoSEQ multiplex PCR. The sample yields roughly 1,000,000 clones, around 82% seen once. Germline lookup yields CDR1 LNHDA and CDR2 SQIVND (reference sequence). This CDR3 spans 15 amino acids. J lost 4 bases, V lost 6 bases, and 11 bases had no gene match. The clonotype originates from a man aged 18 to 29 in good health. Some clones in this sample may be carry-over from other donors' samples. What was sequenced was memory CD4+ T cells from PBMCs. Subset defined: CD45RA-negative fraction. The chain combines TRBV19 with TRBJ2-7; 8 nucleotides line up with TRBD1. The CDR3 is CASRRTTGVGYEQYF. The CDR3 DNA reads as TGTGCCAGTAGACGAACGACAGGGGTAGGTTACGAGCAGTACTTC.